This TCR beta chain is from a study of T cells in Graves' hyperthyroidism and ophthalmopathy. Findings and caveats of the study: The majority of expanded thyroid clonotypes above 0.001 also appeared in blood.

Orbital computed tomography and thyroid ultrasound, together with serum TRAb and thyroxine and clinical symptoms, were used for diagnoses. Comments on this clonotype: The antigen is undetermined.

The CDR3 regions of TCR beta were amplified from RNA transcripts. With the HTBI primer set, the TCR CDR3 went through a first round of RT-PCR. From the multiplex PCR reads, TCRdb called clonotypes with MiXCR, one entry per CDR3 protein. Of about 690,000 distinct CDR3 sequences listed, roughly 17% are singletons. CDR1 and CDR2 (germline): WSHSY, SAAADI. Trimming at V came to 8 bases and at J to 2 bases, leaving 13 bases not matched to a gene. The CDR3 totals 16 residues. The receptor was isolated from a man aged 45 to 65 with Graves' hyperthyroidism. The material sequenced was blood. The genes are TRBV10-2 and TRBJ2-7, with TRBD1 matching 9 bases. CDR3 DNA sequence: TGCGCCAGCGGGGTTACCGTCGGGACAGGGACCTACGAGCAGTACTTC. Translated: CASGVTVGTGTYEQYF.